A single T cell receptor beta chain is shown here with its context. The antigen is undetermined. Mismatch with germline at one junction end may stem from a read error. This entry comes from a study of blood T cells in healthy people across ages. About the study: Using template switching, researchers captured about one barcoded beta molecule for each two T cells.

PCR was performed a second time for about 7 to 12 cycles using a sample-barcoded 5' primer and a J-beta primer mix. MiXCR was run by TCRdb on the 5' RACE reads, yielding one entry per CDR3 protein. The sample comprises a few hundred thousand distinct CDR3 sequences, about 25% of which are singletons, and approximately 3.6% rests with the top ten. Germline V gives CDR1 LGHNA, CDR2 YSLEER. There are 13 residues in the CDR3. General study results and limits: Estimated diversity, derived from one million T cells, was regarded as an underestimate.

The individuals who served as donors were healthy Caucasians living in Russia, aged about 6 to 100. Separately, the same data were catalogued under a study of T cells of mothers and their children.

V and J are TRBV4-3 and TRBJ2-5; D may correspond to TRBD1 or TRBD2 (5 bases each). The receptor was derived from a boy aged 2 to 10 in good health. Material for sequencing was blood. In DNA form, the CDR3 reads TGCGCCGGCAGCCCGGGACCTCAAGGAACCCAGTACTTC. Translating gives CAGSPGPQGTQYF.